Shown below are 11 T cell receptor beta chains from a single sample sequenced in a study of T cell responses to AZD1222 COVID-19 vaccine. Profiling relied on immunoSEQ multiplex PCR, and the TCRdb table lists in-frame clones only, not all of them. The sample records 95,000 to 110,000 clones, 85% to 95% being singletons. The source was peripheral blood, collected 28 days after the second AZD1222 dose. These TCRs come from an adult who received the AZD1222 COVID-19 vaccine.

The rearrangement uses TRBV28 and TRBJ2-7; TRBD1 aligns across 10 bases. Germline CDR1 and CDR2: MDHEN and SYDVKM. The CDR3 is made up of 15 amino acids. The junction had 6 bases not matched to a gene; V was cut back by 4 bases and J by 3 bases. The CDR3 DNA sequence: TGTGCCAGCAGTTCCGGTCGGACAGGGGGCTACGAGCAGTACTTC. Translated: CASSSGRTGGYEQYF.

This chain links TRBV19 with TRBJ1-1; 7 bases fit TRBD1. CDR3 length equals 14 residues. V lost 4 bases to trimming and J lost 6 bases; unmatched junction nucleotides: 8. Germline CDR1 and CDR2: LNHDA and SQIVND (reference sequence). The CDR3 bases are TGTGCCAGTAGTAGAGGGGGCGGGTTGGCTGAAGCTTTCTTT. Translation gives CASSRGGGLAEAFF.

The chain has TRBV5-3 and TRBJ1-5, with TRBD1 as a possible D gene (5 bases). TRBV5-3 is labeled an ORF, and its function is uncertain. The ends were cut back, 0 bases at V and 4 bases at J, with 11 bases in the middle. The CDR3 length is 15 residues. Here the CDR3 DNA reads TGTGCCAGAAGCTTGGGACAGTTCTTTAATCAGCCCCAGCATTTT. This translates into CARSLGQFFNQPQHF.

This chain connects TRBV5-5 to TRBJ1-6; D remains unclear. Trimming pared 6 bases from V and 6 bases from J, leaving 19 bases between. The germline gives CDR1 SGHKS, CDR2 YYEKEE (reference sequence). The CDR3 is made up of 16 amino acids. CDR3: CASNPLGEAPNSPLHF. In nucleotides, the CDR3 is TGTGCCAGCAATCCACTCGGGGAGGCCCCTAATTCACCCCTCCACTTT.

This clone was observed a single time. The chain joins TRBV7-6 to TRBJ1-4; D is ambiguous. Germline lookup yields CDR1 SGHVS and CDR2 FNYEAQ. This CDR3 contains 15 residues. V shed 5 bases and J shed 8 bases, with 18 bases lying between them. The CDR3 nucleotides are TGTGCCAGCAGCCCTGAGGCCATATCAATGGAAAAACTGTTTTTT. The encoded protein is CASSPEAISMEKLFF. Based on the CDR3 plus reference TRBV7-6 and TRBJ1-4, the full variable domain is GAGVSQSPRYKVTKRGQDVALRCDPISGHVSLYWYRQALGQGPEFLTYFNYEAQQDKSGLPNDRFSAERPEGSISTLTIQRTEQRDSAMYRCASSPEAISMEKLFFGSGTQLSVL.

The rearrangement joins TRBV27 to TRBJ1-5; D unresolved. Germline CDR1 reads MNHEY; CDR2 reads SMNVEV (reference sequence). V gave up 5 bases and J gave up 2 bases, with 13 bases separating them. This CDR3 has 15 residues. For the CDR3, the DNA is TGTGCCAGCAGTCCTCGTCTAGACCGCAATCAGCCCCAGCATTTT. Encoded protein: CASSPRLDRNQPQHF.

V and J are TRBV6-2 or TRBV6-3 and TRBJ2-7, with 10 bases aligning to TRBD1. The length of the CDR3 is 17 residues. Germline lookup yields CDR1 MNHEY and CDR2 SVGEGT. With 2 bases clipped from V and 6 bases from J, the junction kept 13 bases outside the gene matches. CDR3 bases: TGTGCCAGCAGTTACCCTCTCTACCGGGACAGGGGCTCCGAGCAGTACTTC. This encodes CASSYPLYRDRGSEQYF.

This clone was observed a single time. The rearrangement uses TRBV11-2 and TRBJ2-7; D possibly corresponds to TRBD1 (5 bases). The ends were cut back, 3 bases at V and 5 bases at J, with 11 bases in the middle. CDR1 and CDR2 (germline): SGHAT, FQNNGV. This CDR3 is 13 amino acids long. The CDR3 DNA follows: TGTGCCAGCAGCTTGGCAGGGAAGGACGAGCAGTACTTC. It specifies CASSLAGKDEQYF.

This chain connects TRBV7-9 to TRBJ2-3, with D uncertain. Germline values: CDR1 SEHNR, CDR2 FQNEAQ (reference sequence). This CDR3 is 14 amino acids long. With 1 base removed from V and 3 bases from J, the gap between germline ends came to 8 bases. CDR3 nucleotide sequence: TGTGCCAGCAGCTTAGAGGGATGGACAGATACGCAGTATTTT. Translation: CASSLEGWTDTQYF.

The rearrangement uses TRBV6-5 and TRBJ2-7; possibly TRBD1 for D (5 bases). The CDR3 is 14 residues long. Trimming left V 5 bases short and J 0 bases short, with 11 bases between. CDR1 and CDR2 (germline): MNHEY, SVGAGI. The CDR3 DNA reads TGTGCCAGCAGTAGAGGACACTTCTCCTACGAGCAGTACTTC. Translating it yields CASSRGHFSYEQYF.

The chain has TRBV7-9 and TRBJ1-4; D gene uncertain. Germline V lookup: CDR1 SEHNR, CDR2 FQNEAQ (reference sequence). The CDR3 contains 14 residues. Between the trimmed V and J ends, which lost 5 bases and 7 bases, there was a span of 14 bases. Here the CDR3 reads CASSPLGWSEKLFF. The CDR3 nucleotides read TGTGCCAGCAGCCCTTTGGGGTGGAGTGAAAAACTGTTTTTT.